This TCR beta chain stems from a study of cytomegalovirus exposure and HLA in healthy donors. General study findings and limits: After further analysis at a later stage, 17,000 or so TCR beta sequences were associated with HLA alleles at 0.05 false discovery rate.

PCR involved 60 Vbeta and 13 Jbeta primers. TCRdb's copy holds only in-frame clones and misses some; the assay was immunoSEQ multiplex PCR. The sample records approximately 300,000 clones, about four fifths being singletons. A remark on this clone: Its specificity is not known.

The J segment lost 1 base and the V segment lost 7 bases, leaving 5 bases of the junction unmatched. CDR1 and CDR2 from the germline V gene are MNHEY and SVGAGI. CDR3 length: 14 amino acids. In nominal health when sampled, donors likely had unrecorded immune exposures nonetheless. The rearrangement joins TRBV6-5 to TRBJ2-5; 8 positions match TRBD2. The sample comprised PBMCs. The TCR comes from a woman aged 40 to 49 in good health and CMV-seropositive. The DNA for the CDR3 is TGTGCCAGCATGATAGCGGGGATCCAAGAGACCCAGTACTTC. Translating it yields CASMIAGIQETQYF.